Only one count was recorded for the clone carrying this T cell receptor (beta chain). Antigen: not known. This sample is drawn from a study of T cell responses to AZD1222 COVID-19 vaccine. Whole-study results and caveats: The repertoires were collected only after the peak T cell response.

The V gene lost 5 bases and the J gene lost 2 bases, with 17 bases spanning the gap. The CDR3 has 16 residues. Germline values: CDR1 SGHDN, CDR2 FVKESK. TCRdb's copy holds only in-frame clones and misses some; the assay was immunoSEQ multiplex PCR. Of some 99,000 clones detected, over 75% appear once; the ten largest clones hold approximately 15%. This TCR came from an adult in good health. The rearrangement links TRBV14 to TRBJ2-3; D possibly uses TRBD1 or TRBD2 (6 bases each). The sequencing used peripheral blood, collected on day 0 of AZD1222 vaccination. The CDR3 sequence is CASSTGVRGSTDTQYF. Here the CDR3 DNA reads TGTGCCAGCAGCACGGGAGTCAGGGGCTCCACAGATACGCAGTATTTT.